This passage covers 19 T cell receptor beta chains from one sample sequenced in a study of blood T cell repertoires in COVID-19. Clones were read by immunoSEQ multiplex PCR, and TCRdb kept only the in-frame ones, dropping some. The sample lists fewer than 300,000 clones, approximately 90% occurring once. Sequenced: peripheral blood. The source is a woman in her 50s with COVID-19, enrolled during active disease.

CDR3 loop: CASSPSTADEQYF. The CDR3 DNA reads as TGTGCCAGCTCACCATCGACCGCGGACGAGCAGTACTTC. J is TRBJ2-7 and V is TRBV18; no reliable D call. Germline V lookup: CDR1 KGHSH, CDR2 LQKENI. The CDR3 consists of 13 residues. V dropped 2 bases and J dropped 5 bases, with 10 bases sitting between them.

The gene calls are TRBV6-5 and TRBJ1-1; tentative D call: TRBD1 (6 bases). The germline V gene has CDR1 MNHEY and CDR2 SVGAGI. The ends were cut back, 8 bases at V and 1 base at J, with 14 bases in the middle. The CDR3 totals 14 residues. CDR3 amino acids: CASRGRGPNTEAFF. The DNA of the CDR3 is TGTGCCAGCCGGGGCAGGGGACCGAACACTGAAGCTTTCTTT.

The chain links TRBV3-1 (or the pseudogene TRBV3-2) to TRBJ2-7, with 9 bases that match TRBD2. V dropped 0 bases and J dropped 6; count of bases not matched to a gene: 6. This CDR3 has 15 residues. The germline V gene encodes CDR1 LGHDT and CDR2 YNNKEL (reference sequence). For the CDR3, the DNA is TGTGCCAGCAGCCAAGAGCCACTAGCGGGCCTCGAGCAGTACTTC. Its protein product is CASSQEPLAGLEQYF.

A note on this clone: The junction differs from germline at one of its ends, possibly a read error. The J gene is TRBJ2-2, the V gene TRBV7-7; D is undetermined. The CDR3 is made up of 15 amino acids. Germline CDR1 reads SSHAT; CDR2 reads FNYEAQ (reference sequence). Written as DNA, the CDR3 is TGTGCTAGCAGCTTAAGTCTAGAGTCGGGTGGGGAGCTGTTTTTT. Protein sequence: CASSLSLESGGELFF.

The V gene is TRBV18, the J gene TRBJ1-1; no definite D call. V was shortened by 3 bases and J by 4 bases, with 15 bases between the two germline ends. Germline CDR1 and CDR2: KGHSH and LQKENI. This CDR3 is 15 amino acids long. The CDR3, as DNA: TGTGCCAGCTCACCTTCGGTCGGGTCCCGCACTGAAGCTTTCTTT. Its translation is CASSPSVGSRTEAFF.

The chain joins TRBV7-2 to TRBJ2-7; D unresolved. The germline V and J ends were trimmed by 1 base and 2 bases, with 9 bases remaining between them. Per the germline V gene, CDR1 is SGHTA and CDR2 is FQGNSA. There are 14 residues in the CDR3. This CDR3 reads CASSLGLDPYEQYF. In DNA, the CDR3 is TGTGCCAGCAGCTTAGGACTCGATCCCTACGAGCAGTACTTC.

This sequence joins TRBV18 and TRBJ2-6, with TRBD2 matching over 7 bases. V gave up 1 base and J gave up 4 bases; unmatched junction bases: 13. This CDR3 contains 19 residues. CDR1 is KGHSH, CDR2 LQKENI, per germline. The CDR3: CASSPLFRGEASGANVLTF. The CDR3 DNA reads TGTGCCAGCTCACCACTCTTCCGGGGGGAGGCATCGGGGGCCAACGTCCTGACTTTC.

CDR3 amino acids: CATSDFGGNEQFF. CDR3 DNA: TGTGCCACCAGTGATTTTGGAGGGAATGAGCAGTTCTTC. The rearrangement links TRBV24-1 to TRBJ2-1, with a tentative D call TRBD2 (6 bases). Trimming took 1 base from V and 7 from J, leaving 7 bases between them. Germline V CDR1 and CDR2: KGHDR, SFDVKD. The CDR3 sequence is 13 residues long.

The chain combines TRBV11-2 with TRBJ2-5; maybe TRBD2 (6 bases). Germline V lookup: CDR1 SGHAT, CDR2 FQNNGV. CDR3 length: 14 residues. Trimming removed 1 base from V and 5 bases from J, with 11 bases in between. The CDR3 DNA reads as TGTGCCAGCAGCTTAGCGGGAGCTGGGGAGACCCAGTACTTC. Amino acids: CASSLAGAGETQYF. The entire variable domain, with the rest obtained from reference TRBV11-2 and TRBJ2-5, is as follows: EAGVAQSPRYKIIEKRQSVAFWCNPISGHATLYWYQQILGQGPKLLIQFQNNGVVDDSQLPKDRFSAERLKGVDSTLKIQPAKLEDSAVYLCASSLAGAGETQYFGPGTRLLVL.

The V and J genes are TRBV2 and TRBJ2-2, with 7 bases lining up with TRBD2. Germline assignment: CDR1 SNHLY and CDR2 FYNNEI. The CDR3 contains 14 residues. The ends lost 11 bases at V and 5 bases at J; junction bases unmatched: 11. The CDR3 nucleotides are TGTGCCCATCACCGGACTAGGTATACCGGGGAGCTGTTTTTT. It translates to CAHHRTRYTGELFF.

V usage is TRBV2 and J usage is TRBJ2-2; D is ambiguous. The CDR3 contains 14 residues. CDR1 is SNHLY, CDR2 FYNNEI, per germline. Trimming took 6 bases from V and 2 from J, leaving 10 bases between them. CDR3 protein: CASRSSANTGELFF. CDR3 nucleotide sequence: TGTGCCAGCAGATCCAGCGCCAACACCGGGGAGCTGTTTTTT.

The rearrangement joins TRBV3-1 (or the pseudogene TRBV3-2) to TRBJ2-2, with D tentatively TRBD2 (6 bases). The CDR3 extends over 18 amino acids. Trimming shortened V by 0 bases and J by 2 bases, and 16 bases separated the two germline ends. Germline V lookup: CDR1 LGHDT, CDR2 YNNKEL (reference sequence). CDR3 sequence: CASSQEGLGTFNTGELFF. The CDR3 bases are TGTGCCAGCAGCCAAGAGGGTCTCGGGACTTTTAACACCGGGGAGCTGTTTTTT.

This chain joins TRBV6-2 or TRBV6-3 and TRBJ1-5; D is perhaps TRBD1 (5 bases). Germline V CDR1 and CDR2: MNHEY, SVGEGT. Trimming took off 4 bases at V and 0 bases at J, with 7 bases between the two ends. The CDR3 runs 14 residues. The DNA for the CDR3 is TGTGCCAGCAGTTCAGGGTATAGCAATCAGCCCCAGCATTTT. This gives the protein CASSSGYSNQPQHF.

The CDR3 spells CASSKGGLAGPNEQFF. The CDR3 DNA follows: TGTGCCAGCAGCAAAGGCGGACTAGCGGGACCCAATGAGCAGTTCTTC. V gene TRBV27 combines with J gene TRBJ2-1, with 12 bases aligning to TRBD2. The CDR3 runs to 16 residues. The germline gives CDR1 MNHEY, CDR2 SMNVEV (reference sequence). V lost 6 bases and J lost 6; bases outside the gene matches: 9.

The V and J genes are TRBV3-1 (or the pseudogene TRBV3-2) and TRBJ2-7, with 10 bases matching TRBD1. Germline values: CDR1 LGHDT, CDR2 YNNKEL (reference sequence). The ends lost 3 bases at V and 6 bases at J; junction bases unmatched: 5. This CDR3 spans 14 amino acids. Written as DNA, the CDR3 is TGTGCCAGCAGCCATCCGGGACAGGGGACCGAGCAGTACTTC. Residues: CASSHPGQGTEQYF.

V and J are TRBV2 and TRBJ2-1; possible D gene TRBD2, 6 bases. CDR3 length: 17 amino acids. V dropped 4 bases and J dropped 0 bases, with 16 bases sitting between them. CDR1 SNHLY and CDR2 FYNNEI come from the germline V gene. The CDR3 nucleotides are TGTGCCAGCAGTGGCGGGACCCCCGTTAGCTCCTACAATGAGCAGTTCTTC. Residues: CASSGGTPVSSYNEQFF.

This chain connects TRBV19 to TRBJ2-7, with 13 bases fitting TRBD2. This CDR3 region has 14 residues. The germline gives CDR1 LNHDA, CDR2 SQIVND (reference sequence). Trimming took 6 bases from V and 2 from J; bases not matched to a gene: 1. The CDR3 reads CASRTSGRAYEQYF. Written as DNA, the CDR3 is TGTGCCAGTAGAACTAGCGGGAGGGCCTACGAGCAGTACTTC.

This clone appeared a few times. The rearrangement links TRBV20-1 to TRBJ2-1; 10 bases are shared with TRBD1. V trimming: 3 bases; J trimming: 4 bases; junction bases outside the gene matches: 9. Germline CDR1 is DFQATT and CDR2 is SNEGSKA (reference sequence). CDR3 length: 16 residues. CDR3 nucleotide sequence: TGCAGTGCTAGTCTGCTGGGGGGACAGGGGTACAATGAGCAGTTCTTC. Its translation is CSASLLGGQGYNEQFF.

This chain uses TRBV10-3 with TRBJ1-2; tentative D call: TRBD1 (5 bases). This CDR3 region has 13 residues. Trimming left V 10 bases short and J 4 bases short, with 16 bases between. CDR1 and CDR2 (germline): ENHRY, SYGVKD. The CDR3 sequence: CATQIQGGYGYTF. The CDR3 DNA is TGTGCCACCCAGATCCAGGGTGGCTATGGCTACACCTTC.